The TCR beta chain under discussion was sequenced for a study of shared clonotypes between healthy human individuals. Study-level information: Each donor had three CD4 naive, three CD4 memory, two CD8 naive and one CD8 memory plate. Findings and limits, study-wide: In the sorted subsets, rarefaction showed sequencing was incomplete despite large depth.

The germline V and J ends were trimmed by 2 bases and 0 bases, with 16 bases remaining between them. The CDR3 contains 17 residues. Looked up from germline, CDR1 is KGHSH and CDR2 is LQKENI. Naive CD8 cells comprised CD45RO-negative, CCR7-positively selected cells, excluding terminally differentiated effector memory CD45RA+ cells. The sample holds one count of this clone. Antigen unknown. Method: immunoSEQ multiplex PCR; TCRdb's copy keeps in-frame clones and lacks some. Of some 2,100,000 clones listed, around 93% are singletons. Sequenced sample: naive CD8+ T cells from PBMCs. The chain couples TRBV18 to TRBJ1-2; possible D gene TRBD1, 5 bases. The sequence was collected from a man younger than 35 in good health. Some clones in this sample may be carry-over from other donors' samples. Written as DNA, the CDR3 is TGTGCCAGCTCACCATTAGGGGACCACCCACCTAACTATGGCTACACCTTC. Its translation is CASSPLGDHPPNYGYTF.